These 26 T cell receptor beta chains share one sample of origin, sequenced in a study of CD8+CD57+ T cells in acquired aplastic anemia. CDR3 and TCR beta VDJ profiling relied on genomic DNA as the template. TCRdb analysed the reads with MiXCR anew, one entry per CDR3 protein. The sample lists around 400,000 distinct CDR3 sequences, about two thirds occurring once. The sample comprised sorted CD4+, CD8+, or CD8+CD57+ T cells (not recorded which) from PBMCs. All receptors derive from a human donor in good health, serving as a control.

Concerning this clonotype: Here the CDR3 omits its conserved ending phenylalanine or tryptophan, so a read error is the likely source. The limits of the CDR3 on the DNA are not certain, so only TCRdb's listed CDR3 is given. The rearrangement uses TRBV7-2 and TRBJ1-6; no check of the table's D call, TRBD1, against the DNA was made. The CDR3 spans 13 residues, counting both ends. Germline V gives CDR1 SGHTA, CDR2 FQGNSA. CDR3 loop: CASSSRGSSYEQY.

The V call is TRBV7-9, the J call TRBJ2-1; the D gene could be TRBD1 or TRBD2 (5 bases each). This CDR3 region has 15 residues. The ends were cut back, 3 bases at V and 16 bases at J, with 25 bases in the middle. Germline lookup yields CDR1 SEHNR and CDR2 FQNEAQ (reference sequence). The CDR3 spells CASSFPRRTQKQYFF. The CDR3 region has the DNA TGTGCCAGCAGCTTCCCCAGGAGGACACAGAAGCAGTATTTCTTC.

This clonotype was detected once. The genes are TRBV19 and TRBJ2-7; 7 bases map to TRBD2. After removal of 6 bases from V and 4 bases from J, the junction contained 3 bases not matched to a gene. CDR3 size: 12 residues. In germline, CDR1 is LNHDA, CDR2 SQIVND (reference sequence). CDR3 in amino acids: CASSGLEYEQYF. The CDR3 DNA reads TGTGCCAGTAGCGGACTAGAGTACGAGCAGTACTTC.

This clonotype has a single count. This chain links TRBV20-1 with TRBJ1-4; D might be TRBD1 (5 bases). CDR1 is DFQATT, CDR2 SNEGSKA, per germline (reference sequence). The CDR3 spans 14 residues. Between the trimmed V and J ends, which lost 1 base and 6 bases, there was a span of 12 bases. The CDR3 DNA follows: TGCAGTGCTAGAGTGGCAGGGCGGGATGAAAAACTGTTTTTT. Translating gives CSARVAGRDEKLFF.

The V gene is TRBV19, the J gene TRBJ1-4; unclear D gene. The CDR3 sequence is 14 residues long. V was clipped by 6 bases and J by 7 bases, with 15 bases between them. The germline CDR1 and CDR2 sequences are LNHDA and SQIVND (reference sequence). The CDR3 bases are TGTGCCAGTAGAAGGCACAGAGGAAGTGAAAAACTGTTTTTT. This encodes CASRRHRGSEKLFF. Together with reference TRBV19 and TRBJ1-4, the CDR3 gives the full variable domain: DGGITQSPKYLFRKEGQNVTLSCEQNLNHDAMYWYRQDPGQGLRLIYYSQIVNDFQKGDIAEGYSVSREKKESFPLTVTSAQKNPTAFYLCASRRHRGSEKLFFGSGTQLSVL.

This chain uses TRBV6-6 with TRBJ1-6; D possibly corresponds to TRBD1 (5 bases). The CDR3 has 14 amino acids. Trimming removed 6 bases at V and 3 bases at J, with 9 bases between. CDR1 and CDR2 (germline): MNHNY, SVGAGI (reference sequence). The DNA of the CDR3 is TGTGCCAGCAGAAACCAGGGCTATAATTCACCCCTCCACTTT. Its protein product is CASRNQGYNSPLHF.

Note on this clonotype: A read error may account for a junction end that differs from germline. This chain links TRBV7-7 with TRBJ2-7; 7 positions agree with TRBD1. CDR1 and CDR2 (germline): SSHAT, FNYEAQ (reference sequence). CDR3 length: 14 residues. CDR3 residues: CASSLAGGGTGELF. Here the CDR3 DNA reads TGTGCCAGCAGCTTAGCAGGGGGCGGCACCGGGGAGCTGTTC. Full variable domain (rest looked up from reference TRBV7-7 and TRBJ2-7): GAGVSQSPRYKVTKRGQDVTLRCDPISSHATLYWYQQALGQGPEFLTYFNYEAQPDKSGLPSDRFSAERPEGSISTLTIQRTEQRDSAMYRCASSLAGGGTGELFGPGTRLTVT.

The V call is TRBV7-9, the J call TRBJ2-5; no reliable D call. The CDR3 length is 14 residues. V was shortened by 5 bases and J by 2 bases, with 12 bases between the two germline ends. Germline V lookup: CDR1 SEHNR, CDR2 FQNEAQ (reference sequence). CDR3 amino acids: CASSGVAEQETQYF. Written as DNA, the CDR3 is TGTGCCAGCAGCGGGGTCGCGGAACAAGAGACCCAGTACTTC.

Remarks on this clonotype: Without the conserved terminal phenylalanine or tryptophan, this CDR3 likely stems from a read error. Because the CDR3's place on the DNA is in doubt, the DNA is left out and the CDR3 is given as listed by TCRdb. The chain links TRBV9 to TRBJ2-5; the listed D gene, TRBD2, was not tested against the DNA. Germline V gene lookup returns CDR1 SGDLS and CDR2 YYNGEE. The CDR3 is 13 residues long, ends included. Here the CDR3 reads CASSSTVAEDHYI.

The CDR3 region is CASSLVGGGAYNEQYF. The CDR3 nucleotides read TGTGCCAGCAGCTTAGTAGGCGGGGGGGCCTACAATGAGCAGTATTTT. The chain carries TRBV11-2 and TRBJ2-3; TRBD2 aligns across 9 bases. This CDR3 comprises 16 residues. CDR1 is SGHAT and CDR2 is FQNNGV in the germline V gene. With V trimmed by 1 base and J by 11 bases, 13 bases remained unmatched. Full variable domain (remainder filled in from reference TRBV11-2 and TRBJ2-3): EAGVAQSPRYKIIEKRQSVAFWCNPISGHATLYWYQQILGQGPKLLIQFQNNGVVDDSQLPKDRFSAERLKGVDSTLKIQPAKLEDSAVYLCASSLVGGGAYNEQYFGPGTRLTVL.

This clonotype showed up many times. The CDR3 reads CASSLVGQGARETQYF. In DNA, the CDR3 is TGTGCCAGCAGCTTAGTGGGACAGGGGGCGCGGGAGACCCAGTACTTC. This chain connects TRBV7-2 to TRBJ2-5, with 12 positions matching TRBD1. Looked up from germline, CDR1 is SGHTA and CDR2 is FQGNSA. This CDR3 region has 16 residues. With V trimmed by 1 base and J by 5 bases, 5 bases remained unmatched.

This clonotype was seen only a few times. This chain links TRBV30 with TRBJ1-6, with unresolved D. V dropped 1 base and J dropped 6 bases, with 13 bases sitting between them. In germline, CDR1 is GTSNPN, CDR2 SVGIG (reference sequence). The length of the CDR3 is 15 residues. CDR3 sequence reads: CAWSGGSEGNSPLHF. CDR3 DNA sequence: TGTGCCTGGAGTGGCGGGAGTGAGGGTAATTCACCCCTCCACTTT.

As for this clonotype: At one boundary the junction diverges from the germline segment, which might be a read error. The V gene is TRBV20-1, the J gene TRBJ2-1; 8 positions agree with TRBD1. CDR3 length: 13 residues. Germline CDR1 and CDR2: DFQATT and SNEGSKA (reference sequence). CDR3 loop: CSAPDRGYNEQSF. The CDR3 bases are TGCAGTGCGCCCGACAGGGGCTACAATGAGCAGTCCTTC.

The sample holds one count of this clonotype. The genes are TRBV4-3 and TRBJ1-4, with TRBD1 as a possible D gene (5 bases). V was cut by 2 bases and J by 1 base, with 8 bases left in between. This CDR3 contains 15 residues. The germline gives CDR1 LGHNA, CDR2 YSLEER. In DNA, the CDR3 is TGCGCCAGCAGCCAAAGCGGGGGAACTAATGAAAAACTGTTTTTT. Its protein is CASSQSGGTNEKLFF.

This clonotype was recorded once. The chain's CDR3 is CASSLASSNYGYTF. The CDR3 DNA is TGTGCCAGCAGCTTGGCCAGCTCTAACTATGGCTACACCTTC. The rearrangement uses TRBV7-3 and TRBJ1-2; no definite D call. CDR1 is SGHTA, CDR2 FQGTGA, per germline. The CDR3 has 14 residues. V gave up 3 bases and J gave up 0 bases, with 8 bases separating them.

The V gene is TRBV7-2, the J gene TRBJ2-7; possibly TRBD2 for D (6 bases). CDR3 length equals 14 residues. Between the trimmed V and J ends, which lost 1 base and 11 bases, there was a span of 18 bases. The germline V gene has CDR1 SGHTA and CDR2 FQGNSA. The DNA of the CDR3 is TGTGCCAGCAGCTTAGATTTTAGGTCTAGCGTGGAGTACTTC. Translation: CASSLDFRSSVEYF.

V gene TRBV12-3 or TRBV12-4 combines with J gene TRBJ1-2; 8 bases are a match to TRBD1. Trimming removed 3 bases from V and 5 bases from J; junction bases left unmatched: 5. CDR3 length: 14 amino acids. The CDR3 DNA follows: TGTGCCAGCAGTTTGGACAGGGTGCGGTATGGCTACACCTTC. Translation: CASSLDRVRYGYTF.

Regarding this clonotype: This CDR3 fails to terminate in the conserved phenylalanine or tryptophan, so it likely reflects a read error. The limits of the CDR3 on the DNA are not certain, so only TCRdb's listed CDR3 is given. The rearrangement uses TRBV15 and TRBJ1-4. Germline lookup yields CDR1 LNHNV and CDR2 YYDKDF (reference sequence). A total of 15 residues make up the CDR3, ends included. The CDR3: CATSRDRTANQHFGD.

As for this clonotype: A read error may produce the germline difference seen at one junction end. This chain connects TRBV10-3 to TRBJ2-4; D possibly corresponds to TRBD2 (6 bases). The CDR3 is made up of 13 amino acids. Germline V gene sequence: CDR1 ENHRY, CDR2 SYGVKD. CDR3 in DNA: TGTGCCAGCGGGACTCCGGGAGCGGATATTCTGTACTTC. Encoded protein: CASGTPGADILYF.

CDR3 region: CASSDARQNTGELFF. CDR3 coding DNA: TGTGCCAGCAGCGACGCGAGACAAAACACCGGGGAGCTGTTTTTT. V gene TRBV2 combines with J gene TRBJ2-2; D gene ambiguous. Trimming took off 6 bases at V and 2 bases at J, with 13 bases between the two ends. This CDR3 has 15 amino acids. The V gene's germline CDR1 is SNHLY and CDR2 FYNNEI.

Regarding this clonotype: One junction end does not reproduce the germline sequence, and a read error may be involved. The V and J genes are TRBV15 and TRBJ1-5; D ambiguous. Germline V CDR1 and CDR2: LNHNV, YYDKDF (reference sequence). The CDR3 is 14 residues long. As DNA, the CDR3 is TGTGCCACCAGCAGATCGATTAGCGGGCAGCCGGAGCAGTTT. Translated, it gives CATSRSISGQPEQF.

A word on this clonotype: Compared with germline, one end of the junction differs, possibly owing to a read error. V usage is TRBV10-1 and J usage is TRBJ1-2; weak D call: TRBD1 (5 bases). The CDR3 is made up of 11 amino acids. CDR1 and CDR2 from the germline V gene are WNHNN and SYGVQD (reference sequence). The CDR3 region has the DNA TGCGCCAGCAGTGTACATTCTTTGGGGCAATTC. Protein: CASSVHSLGQF.

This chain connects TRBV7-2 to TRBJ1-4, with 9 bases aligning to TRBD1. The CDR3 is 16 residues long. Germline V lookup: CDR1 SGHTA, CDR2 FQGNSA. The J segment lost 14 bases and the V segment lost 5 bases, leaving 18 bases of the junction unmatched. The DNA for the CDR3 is TGTGCCAGCAGCCGGGACAGGGTAAGTCTGGGTGTACACCTGTTTTTT. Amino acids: CASSRDRVSLGVHLFF.

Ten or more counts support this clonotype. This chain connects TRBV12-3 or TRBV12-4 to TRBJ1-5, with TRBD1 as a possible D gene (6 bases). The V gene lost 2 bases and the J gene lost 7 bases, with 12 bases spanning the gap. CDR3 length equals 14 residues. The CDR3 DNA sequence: TGTGCCAGCAGTTTAAGGACAGAGGACCAGCCCCAGCATTTT. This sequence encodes CASSLRTEDQPQHF.

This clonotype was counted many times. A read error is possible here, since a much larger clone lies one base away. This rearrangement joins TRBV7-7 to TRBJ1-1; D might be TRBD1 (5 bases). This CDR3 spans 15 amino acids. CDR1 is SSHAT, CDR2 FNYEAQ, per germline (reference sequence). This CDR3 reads CASSPGVGVGTGAFF. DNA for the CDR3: TGTGCTAGCAGCCCGGGAGTAGGGGTCGGGACTGGAGCTTTCTTT.

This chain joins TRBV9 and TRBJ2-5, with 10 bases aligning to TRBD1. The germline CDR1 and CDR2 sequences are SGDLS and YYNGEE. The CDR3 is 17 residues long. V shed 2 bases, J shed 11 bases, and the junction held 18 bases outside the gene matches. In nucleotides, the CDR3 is TGTGCCAGCAGCGTCCATGACAGGGGGCTATACGAAAGGGAGCAGTACTTC. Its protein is CASSVHDRGLYEREQYF. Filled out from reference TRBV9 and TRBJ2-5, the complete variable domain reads DSGVTQTPKHLITATGQRVTLRCSPRSGDLSVYWYQQSLDQGLQFLIQYYNGEERAKGNILERFSAQQFPDLHSELNLSSLELGDSALYFCASSVHDRGLYEREQYFGPGTRLLVL.